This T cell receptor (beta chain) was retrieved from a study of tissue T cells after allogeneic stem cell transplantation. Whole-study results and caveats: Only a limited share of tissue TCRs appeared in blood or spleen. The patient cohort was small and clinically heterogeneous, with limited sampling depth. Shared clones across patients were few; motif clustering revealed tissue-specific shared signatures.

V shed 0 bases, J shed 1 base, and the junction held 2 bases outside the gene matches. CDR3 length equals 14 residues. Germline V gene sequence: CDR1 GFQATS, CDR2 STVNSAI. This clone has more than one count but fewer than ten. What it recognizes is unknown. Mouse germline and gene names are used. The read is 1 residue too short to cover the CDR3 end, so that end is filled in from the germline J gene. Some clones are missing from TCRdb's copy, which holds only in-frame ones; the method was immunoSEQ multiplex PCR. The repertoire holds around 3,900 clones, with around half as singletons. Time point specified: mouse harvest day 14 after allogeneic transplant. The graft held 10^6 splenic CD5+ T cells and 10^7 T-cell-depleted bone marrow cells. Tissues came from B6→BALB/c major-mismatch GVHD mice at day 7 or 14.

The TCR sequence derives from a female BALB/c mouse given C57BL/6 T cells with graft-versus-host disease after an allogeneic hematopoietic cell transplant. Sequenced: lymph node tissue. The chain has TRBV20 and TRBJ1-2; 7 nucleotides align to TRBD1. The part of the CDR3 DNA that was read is TGTGGTGCTAGGGAGCCAGGGGGAAACTCCGACTACACC. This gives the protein CGAREPGGNSDYT. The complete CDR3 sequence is CGAREPGGNSDYTF.